What follows describes a single T cell receptor (beta chain). The antigen is undetermined. The time point is: sample taken at primary tumor resection. Whole RNA, isolated from tumor, nontumor lung or frozen PBMC, was sequenced without prior sorting. There were 75 or so donors, all of them untreated patients with early-stage non-small cell lung cancer. A single record per CDR3 protein comes from TCRdb applying MiXCR to the 5' RACE reads. Here the sample spans about 92,000 distinct CDR3 sequences, about 12% being singletons. The data belong to a study of spatial heterogeneity in lung cancer. Whole-study results and caveats: Tumor TCRs that were ubiquitous and expanded showed up in blood more at resection than follow-up.

The TCR originated in a male donor with early-stage non-small cell lung cancer. Sequenced here: PBMCs, sampled at surgery.

The DNA of the CDR3 is TGTGCCAGCAGTTCTCAGACTAGCGGGGTCTACGAGCAGTACTTC. It encodes CASSSQTSGVYEQYF. The chain carries TRBV6-6 and TRBJ2-7, with 11 bases fitting TRBD2. CDR3 length equals 15 residues. The germline CDR1 and CDR2 sequences are MNHNY and SVGAGI (reference sequence). Losses at the gene ends were 4 bases for V and 3 bases for J; bases not matched to a gene: 5.